Listed below are T cell receptor beta chains from one sample, sequenced in a study of glioma-infiltrating T cells. TCRdb analysed the multiplex PCR reads with MiXCR anew, one entry per CDR3 protein. The data contain around 100,000 distinct CDR3 sequences, less than 30% of them singletons. Sequencing input: glioma tissue, nonneoplastic brain tissue, or PBMCs (not recorded which). These receptors all stem from a human donor with low-grade glioma or glioblastoma, undergoing nonglioma brain surgery, or in good health (not recorded which). Both conserved end residues are part of each CDR3.

J gene | V gene | CDR3 protein
TRBJ2-3 | TRBV4-3 | CASTRQRGITDTQYF
TRBJ1-3 | TRBV4-2 | CASSQEGGLSGNTIYF
TRBJ1-1 | TRBV7-8 | CASSLDSGEAFF
TRBJ1-2 | TRBV27 | CASMYSTGRGYTF
TRBJ2-3 | TRBV7-9 | CASSSLGGEADTQYF
TRBJ1-5 | TRBV7-2 | CASSQDSNEPQHF
TRBJ1-4 | TRBV28 | CASSGGQDLHEKLFF
TRBJ2-5 | TRBV29-1 | CSVAVTLGETQYF
TRBJ2-3 | TRBV3-1 | CASSHGGLTDTQYF
TRBJ2-5 | TRBV28 | CQGQETQYF
TRBJ2-4 | TRBV3-1 | CASSEGIAKNIQYF
TRBJ2-3 | TRBV5-4 | CASSLPGQDTQYF
TRBJ2-1 | TRBV5-1 | CASSFILTGGNEQFF
TRBJ2-3 | TRBV4-3 | CASSQDLGGSTQYF
TRBJ2-3 | TRBV3-1 | CASTGQAVTDTQNF
TRBJ1-6 | TRBV6-1 | CASSMKNSPLHF
TRBJ1-1 | TRBV28 | CASIDTGENTEAFF
TRBJ2-7 | TRBV7-8 | CASSPGKAGHEQYF
TRBJ1-1 | TRBV7-9 | CASSPSGGDVEAFF
TRBJ2-1 | TRBV12-3/TRBV12-4 | CASSLAGQGSENEQFF
TRBJ1-6 | TRBV15 | CASSREQGFSPLHF
TRBJ1-1 | TRBV6-6 | CASSYSNSNTEAFF
TRBJ1-3 | TRBV20-1 | CSADGPRDRGNTIYF